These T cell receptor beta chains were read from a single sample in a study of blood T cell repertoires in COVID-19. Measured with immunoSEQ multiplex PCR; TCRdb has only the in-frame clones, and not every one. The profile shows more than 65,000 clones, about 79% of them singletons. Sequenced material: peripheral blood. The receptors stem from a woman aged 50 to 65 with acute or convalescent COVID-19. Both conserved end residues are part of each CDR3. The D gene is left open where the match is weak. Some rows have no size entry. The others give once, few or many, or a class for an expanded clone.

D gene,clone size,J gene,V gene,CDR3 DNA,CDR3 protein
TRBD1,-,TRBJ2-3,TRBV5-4,TGTGCCAGCAGACGTGACAGGGGAGCAGATACGCAGTATTTT,CASRRDRGADTQYF
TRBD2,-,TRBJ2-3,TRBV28,TGTGCCAGCAGTCCGCCGGGACTAGGGGAGTATTTT,CASSPPGLGEYF
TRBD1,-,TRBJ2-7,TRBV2,TGTGCCAGCAGCGGAACAGGGGGCGAGCAGTACTTC,CASSGTGGEQYF
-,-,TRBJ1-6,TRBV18,TGTGCCAGCTCCCCGAGTCGAAGCTCCTATAATTCACCCCTCCACTTT,CASSPSRSSYNSPLHF
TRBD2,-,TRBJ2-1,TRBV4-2,TGTGCCAGCGCAGTACGGGATAGAGCTAGCGGGGGGGAGGAGCAGTTCTTC,CASAVRDRASGGEEQFF
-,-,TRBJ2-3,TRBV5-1,TGCGCCAGCAGCTTGGTGGAGGGAGAAGATACGCAGTATTTT,CASSLVEGEDTQYF
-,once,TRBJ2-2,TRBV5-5,TGTGCCAGCAGCTTGGACAGCTTAAACACCGGGGAGCTGTTTTTT,CASSLDSLNTGELFF
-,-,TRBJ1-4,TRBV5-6,TGTGCCAGCAGCTCGCCGGCCAGGGATGGATTAGGCAATGAAAAACTGTTTTTT,CASSSPARDGLGNEKLFF
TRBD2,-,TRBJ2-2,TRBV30,TGTGCCTGGCTTGGGACTAGCGGGAGCTATGGCGGGGAGCTGTTTTTT,CAWLGTSGSYGGELFF
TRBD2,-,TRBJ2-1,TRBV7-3,TGTGCCAGCAGCCCCACCGGGACTAGACGGGATGAGCAGTTCTTC,CASSPTGTRRDEQFF
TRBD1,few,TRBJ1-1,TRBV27,TGTGCCAGCAGTTCCACGGGACAGGCTAAGAGAACTGAAGCTTTCTTT,CASSSTGQAKRTEAFF
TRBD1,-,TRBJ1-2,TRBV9,TGTGCCAGCAGCCTACTCGGACAGGGGTTTGGCGGCTACACCTTC,CASSLLGQGFGGYTF
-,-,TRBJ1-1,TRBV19,TGTGCCAGTAGTTGGGCGGGCACTGAAGCTTTCTTT,CASSWAGTEAFF
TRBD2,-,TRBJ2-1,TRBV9,TGTGCCAGCAGCGCGGGACTAGCGGCTTTAGGTGAGCAGTTCTTC,CASSAGLAALGEQFF
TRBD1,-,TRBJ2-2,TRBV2,TGTGCCAGCAGTCCGCGACAGGGGGACCTCACGAACACCGGGGAGCTGTTTTTT,CASSPRQGDLTNTGELFF
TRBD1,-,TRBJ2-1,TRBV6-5,TGTGCCAGCAGTTATATGGGACAGGGTTACTCCCATGAGCAGTTCTTC,CASSYMGQGYSHEQFF
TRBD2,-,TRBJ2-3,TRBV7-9,TGTGCCAGCAGCCTAGCGGGAGTGGGCACAGATACGCAGTATTTT,CASSLAGVGTDTQYF